Listed here are 10 T cell receptor beta chains from one sample, sequenced in a study of blood T cell repertoires in COVID-19. Using immunoSEQ multiplex PCR, the repertoire was profiled, and TCRdb retains in-frame clones only, with some absent. The data hold about 70,000 clones, with 85% observed a single time. What was sequenced was peripheral blood. These receptors all stem from an elderly man with acute or convalescent COVID-19.

This chain links TRBV24-1 with TRBJ2-3; 8 nucleotides agree with TRBD2. This CDR3 has 17 amino acids. The germline CDR1 and CDR2 sequences are KGHDR and SFDVKD. The junction had 8 bases not matched to a gene; V was cut back by 2 bases and J by 2 bases. The CDR3 here is CATSDSNPAGATDTQYF. The CDR3 DNA reads TGTGCCACCAGTGATTCCAATCCAGCGGGGGCCACAGATACGCAGTATTTT.

The V call is TRBV7-2, the J call TRBJ1-5, with TRBD1 matching 12 bases. This CDR3 is built from 15 residues. Germline V gene sequence: CDR1 SGHTA, CDR2 FQGNSA. With 5 bases clipped from V and 6 bases from J, the junction kept 5 bases outside the gene matches. DNA for the CDR3: TGTGCCAGCAGCGCTGGGACAGGGGGCGGTCAGCCCCAGCATTTT. It is translated as CASSAGTGGGQPQHF.

The CDR3 DNA reads TGCGCCAGCAGCTTGGCCGGGGGGGCTAGCTACACCTTC. Protein product: CASSLAGGASYTF. The rearrangement joins TRBV5-1 to TRBJ1-2; a possible D gene is TRBD1 (6 bases). CDR3 size: 13 residues. Germline values: CDR1 SGHRS, CDR2 YFSETQ. The germline V and J ends were trimmed by 0 bases and 9 bases, with 12 bases remaining between them. The complete variable domain, with remaining parts taken from reference TRBV5-1 and TRBJ1-2, reads KAGVTQTPRYLIKTRGQQVTLSCSPISGHRSVSWYQQTPGQGLQFLFEYFSETQRNKGNFPGRFSGRQFSNSRSEMNVSTLELGDSALYLCASSLAGGASYTFGSGTRLTVV.

The chain couples TRBV30 to TRBJ1-4; 7 bases match TRBD1. The J segment lost 8 bases and the V segment lost 2 bases, leaving 11 bases of the junction unmatched. Germline CDR1 is GTSNPN and CDR2 is SVGIG (reference sequence). The CDR3 contains 15 residues. CDR3: CAWSPGQVPTEKLFF. CDR3 nucleotides: TGTGCCTGGAGTCCTGGACAGGTCCCAACCGAAAAACTGTTTTTT.

DNA for the CDR3: TGTGCCAGCAGCCAAGGACAGGGGGGACTATACGAGCAGTACTTC. Amino acid sequence: CASSQGQGGLYEQYF. V usage is TRBV3-1 (or the pseudogene TRBV3-2) and J usage is TRBJ2-7, with TRBD1 identical over 9 bases. This CDR3 comprises 15 residues. The V segment lost 1 base and the J segment 4 bases; nucleotides outside the gene matches: 5. Germline lookup yields CDR1 LGHDT and CDR2 YNNKEL (reference sequence).

The chain recombines TRBV5-1 with TRBJ2-4; 9 bases are a match to TRBD1. Germline-derived CDR1 and CDR2 are SGHRS and YFSETQ. V was clipped by 3 bases and J by 8 bases; unmatched bases: 6. CDR3 size: 14 residues. This chain's CDR3 is CASSSPTGGDIQYF. CDR3 nucleotides: TGCGCCAGCAGCTCACCGACAGGGGGGGACATTCAGTACTTC.

The chain couples TRBV11-3 to TRBJ2-5, with 7 positions matching TRBD1. Germline trimming cut 3 bases from V and 3 bases from J; bases unmatched to any gene: 4. Germline lookup yields CDR1 SGHNT and CDR2 YENEEA. CDR3 length: 14 amino acids. CDR3 loop: CASSFLQGKETQYF. DNA of the CDR3: TGTGCCAGCAGCTTCCTACAGGGGAAAGAGACCCAGTACTTC.

This clone was seen a single time. The rearrangement uses TRBV7-2 and TRBJ1-2; D ambiguous. Germline assignment: CDR1 SGHTA and CDR2 FQGNSA. Deletions cut 5 bases from V and 4 bases from J, with 11 bases between. The CDR3 contains 13 residues. In DNA, the CDR3 is TGTGCCAGCAGCCCCAGTATAAGCTATGGCTACACCTTC. As protein: CASSPSISYGYTF.

V gene TRBV10-2 combines with J gene TRBJ1-5, with 7 bases matching TRBD1. Germline V CDR1 and CDR2: WSHSY, SAAADI. The CDR3 is 13 amino acids. J gave up 4 bases and V 3 bases, and 0 bases lay outside the gene matches. This CDR3 reads CASSEQGNQPQHF. The CDR3 DNA follows: TGCGCCAGCAGTGAACAGGGGAATCAGCCCCAGCATTTT.

The rearrangement joins TRBV19 to TRBJ2-3, with 7 bases matching TRBD2. Unmatched junction bases numbered 12, after V lost 6 bases and J lost 0 bases. The germline V gene has CDR1 LNHDA and CDR2 SQIVND (reference sequence). This CDR3 spans 17 amino acids. The chain's CDR3 is CASSPLAATFSTDTQYF. The CDR3, as DNA: TGTGCCAGTAGCCCGCTAGCGGCTACTTTTAGCACAGATACGCAGTATTTT.